The T cell receptor (beta chain) under discussion was sequenced for a study of blood T cell repertoires in COVID-19. Whole-study context: COVID-19 samples from acute and convalescent phases originated in the United States, Italy and Spain. PBMCs, B-cell-depleted T cells, or T cells were the source of the cDNA or gDNA that made up the material.

Authors' processing steps: It was from reference gene primer amplification that nucleated cell counts were estimated. Sequencing was performed with immunoSEQ multiplex PCR; in TCRdb, only in-frame clones are kept and a portion is missing. The V and J calls and the clone size are those of that table, but D and trimming were determined from the DNA. Counted here are roughly 66,000 clones, 82% occurring once; the ten biggest clones make up approximately 6.6%. The CDR3 spans 13 residues. In germline, CDR1 is SGHAT, CDR2 FQNNGV. V lost 2 bases to trimming and J lost 6 bases, with 7 bases between them. The rearrangement links TRBV11-2 to TRBJ2-2; D possibly corresponds to TRBD1 (6 bases). Sample: peripheral blood. The receptor comes from a man in his sixties with acute or convalescent COVID-19. CDR3 sequence: CASSLQGPGELFF. As DNA, the CDR3 is TGTGCCAGCAGCTTACAGGGGCCCGGGGAGCTGTTTTTT.